The 11 T cell receptor beta chains given below trace back to one sample, sequenced in a study of early T cells in non-severe SARS-CoV-2 infection. Using its own MiXCR run on the 5' RACE reads, TCRdb lists one record per CDR3 protein. This table holds approximately 64,000 distinct CDR3 sequences, 4.9% found once. The sample taken for sequencing was whole blood. These receptors all stem from an adult who was a healthcare worker with PCR-confirmed SARS-CoV-2 infection or an uninfected control (not recorded which).

This clonotype was observed at least ten times. The rearrangement links TRBV20-1 to TRBJ1-2; TRBD1 matches 7 bases. This CDR3 has 14 amino acids. Germline CDR1 DFQATT, CDR2 SNEGSKA (reference sequence). The junction had 5 bases not matched to a gene; V was cut back by 0 bases and J by 4 bases. CDR3 coding DNA: TGCAGTGCTAGAGATCCCGGACAGGTCTATGGCTACACCTTC. It yields the protein CSARDPGQVYGYTF.

This clonotype was detected ten times or more. The chain links TRBV19 to TRBJ1-2; D is undetermined. Trimming removed 3 bases at V and 6 bases at J, with 17 bases between. CDR3 length equals 15 residues. Germline loops: CDR1 LNHDA, CDR2 SQIVND (reference sequence). The CDR3 sequence is CASSMSWLRYDGYTF. For the CDR3, the DNA is TGTGCCAGTAGTATGAGTTGGTTAAGGTATGATGGCTACACCTTC.

This clonotype was seen at least ten times. The chain combines TRBV7-8 with TRBJ2-3; 8 nucleotides match TRBD2. With 1 base clipped from V and 6 bases from J, the junction kept 9 bases outside the gene matches. Germline V gives CDR1 SGHVS, CDR2 FQNEAQ. The CDR3 extends over 16 amino acids. The CDR3 DNA reads as TGTGCCAGCAGCTTAGAGGTGGCGGGGGGATCGGATACGCAGTATTTT. It is translated as CASSLEVAGGSDTQYF.

The V and J genes are TRBV19 and TRBJ2-2; 8 positions agree with TRBD1. CDR1 is LNHDA, CDR2 SQIVND, per germline (reference sequence). The CDR3 runs 17 residues. V shed 7 bases, J shed 2 bases, and the junction held 12 bases outside the gene matches. In DNA, the CDR3 is TGTGCCAGTAACGACCCAGGGGGCGCGAGTAACACCGGGGAGCTGTTTTTT. The encoded protein is CASNDPGGASNTGELFF.

The sample holds many counts of this clonotype. V and J are TRBV10-3 and TRBJ1-5; 8 bases agree with TRBD1. Germline V gene lookup returns CDR1 ENHRY and CDR2 SYGVKD. The V gene end was trimmed by 3 bases and the J gene end by 5 bases; junction bases not matched to a gene: 6. The CDR3 sequence is 15 residues long. The CDR3 bases are TGTGCCATCAGTGATAGCAGGGGGCAGGATCAGCCCCAGCATTTT. It codes for CAISDSRGQDQPQHF.

This clonotype was counted ten times or more. The V gene is TRBV20-1, the J gene TRBJ1-1; D is uncertain. V was cut by 0 bases and J by 4 bases, with 6 bases left in between. The CDR3 runs 12 residues. In germline, CDR1 is DFQATT, CDR2 SNEGSKA (reference sequence). The CDR3 DNA reads as TGCAGTGCTAGAGAACAGATCACTGAAGCTTTCTTT. It encodes CSAREQITEAFF.

This clonotype came up many times. This chain uses TRBV3-1 with TRBJ1-2; D uncertain. CDR1 LGHDT and CDR2 YNNKEL come from the germline V gene (reference sequence). Trimming cost V 1 base and J 6 bases, with 15 bases left between them. The CDR3 length is 15 residues. The CDR3 reads CASSQVNRPHDGYTF. In DNA form, the CDR3 reads TGTGCCAGCAGCCAAGTAAATCGTCCGCATGATGGCTACACCTTC.

This clonotype was picked up many times. The chain combines TRBV11-2 with TRBJ2-3; 11 nucleotides match TRBD2. The CDR3 extends over 15 amino acids. CDR1 and CDR2 from the germline V gene are SGHAT and FQNNGV. After removal of 5 bases from V and 6 bases from J, the junction contained 7 bases not matched to a gene. The CDR3 region is CASSHSGRALDTQYF. Written as DNA, the CDR3 is TGTGCCAGCAGCCATAGCGGGAGGGCCCTGGATACGCAGTATTTT.

This clonotype has ten or more counts. The V and J genes are TRBV6-2 or TRBV6-3 and TRBJ2-1, with no clear D. CDR1 is MNHEY and CDR2 is SVGEGT in the germline V gene. The CDR3 runs 11 residues. Trimming took 5 bases from V and 9 from J, leaving 8 bases between them. Here the CDR3 reads CASSLYGEQFF. CDR3 in DNA: TGTGCCAGCAGTCTATACGGTGAGCAGTTCTTC.

This clonotype was detected ten times or more. This chain connects TRBV11-2 to TRBJ2-2, with 7 bases identical to TRBD2. The CDR3 length is 16 residues. J lost 4 bases, V lost 2 bases, and 7 bases had no gene match. Germline CDR1 is SGHAT and CDR2 is FQNNGV. Here the CDR3 reads CASSLYKASGTGELFF. CDR3 nucleotide sequence: TGTGCCAGCAGCTTATACAAAGCTAGCGGCACCGGGGAGCTGTTTTTT.

This clonotype was counted ten times or more. The chain is built from TRBV5-4 and TRBJ2-5; no firm D call. V shed 0 bases and J shed 9 bases, with 12 bases lying between them. The CDR3 runs to 13 residues. Germline-derived CDR1 and CDR2 are SGHNT and YYREEE (reference sequence). This chain's CDR3 is CASSLGLNEAQYF. In DNA form, the CDR3 reads TGTGCCAGCAGCTTGGGGCTGAATGAGGCCCAGTACTTC.